Below, one TCR beta chain is given with its context. The CDR3 is made up of 15 amino acids. The germline V gene has CDR1 MGHRA and CDR2 YSYEKL. Deletions cut 1 base from V and 7 bases from J, with 16 bases between. Profiling relied on immunoSEQ multiplex PCR, and the TCRdb table lists in-frame clones only, not all of them. The sample consists of roughly 60,000 clones, about 86% of them appearing once. The data originate from a study of technical replicates of blood from a handful of donors. Specimen: PBMCs. The chain combines TRBV4-1 with TRBJ2-5; maybe TRBD1 (6 bases). This receptor was identified in a human donor in good health. Some clones in this sample may be carry-over from other donors' samples. CDR3 residues: CASSQGRQDGLTQYF. The CDR3 DNA reads as TGCGCCAGCAGCCAAGGGCGACAGGACGGACTGACCCAGTACTTC.